This T cell receptor beta chain was recovered during a study of T cell changes during pregnancy in multiple sclerosis. The germline V gene has CDR1 LNHDA and CDR2 SQIVND (reference sequence). The V segment lost 9 bases and the J segment 7 bases; nucleotides outside the gene matches: 16. The CDR3 covers 18 residues. This table comes from immunoSEQ multiplex PCR, and its TCRdb copy is limited to in-frame clones, with some not included. This repertoire shows roughly 100,000 clones, roughly nine tenths found once; its top ten account for 0.9% to 0.95%. The source is a female donor with multiple sclerosis, enrolled in a pregnancy study. The chain combines TRBV19 with TRBJ2-3, with 16 bases lining up with TRBD2. Sample: peripheral blood, taken after pregnancy. The CDR3 coding sequence is TGTGCCAGCGCCCGGGGACTAGCGGGAGGGCCACCCACGTATACGCAGTATTTT. Amino acids: CASARGLAGGPPTYTQYF.